These T cell receptor beta chains were read from a single sample in a study of somatic mutations in cytotoxic T cells in rheumatoid arthritis. The assay was immunoSEQ multiplex PCR, and TCRdb's table has in-frame clones only and misses some. The sample records about 15,000 clones, about 81% being singletons. The specimen sequenced was CD8+ T cells sorted from blood. The receptors originated from an adult with rheumatoid arthritis. Each CDR3 is given with its conserved first and last residue. A D gene is named only where the DNA matches it firmly. Not every row has a clone size; where given, it reads once, few, many or a size class.

clone_size,d_call,j_call,v_call,cdr3_aa,cdr3_nt
NA,NA,TRBJ2-7,TRBV4-2,CASSQERLASYEQYF,TGTGCCAGCAGCCAAGAAAGGCTAGCGAGCTACGAGCAGTACTTC
NA,TRBD2,TRBJ2-7,TRBV7-9,CASSSTGLGRSYEQYF,TGTGCCAGCAGCTCCACGGGACTCGGGAGGAGCTACGAGCAGTACTTC
few,TRBD2,TRBJ2-3,TRBV6-4,CASSDGAGASNTQYF,TGTGCCAGCAGTGACGGAGCGGGGGCCTCTAATACGCAGTATTTT
NA,NA,TRBJ1-1,TRBV13,CASSLGRGGDTEAFF,TGTGCCAGCAGCTTAGGCCGGGGCGGGGACACTGAAGCTTTCTTT
NA,NA,TRBJ1-4,TRBV6-5,CASSYDQGSRDEKLFF,TGTGCCAGCAGTTACGACCAGGGGAGTCGGGATGAAAAACTGTTTTTT
NA,NA,TRBJ2-7,TRBV27,CASSLSRGPYEQYF,TGTGCCAGCAGTTTATCTCGCGGTCCCTACGAGCAGTACTTC
NA,NA,TRBJ1-4,TRBV6-1,CASSEALWTVNEKLFF,TGTGCCAGCAGTGAAGCGCTTTGGACGGTAAATGAAAAACTGTTTTTT
NA,NA,TRBJ2-1,TRBV7-8,CASSLTEGHWNNEQFF,TGTGCCAGCAGCTTAACGGAGGGGCATTGGAACAATGAGCAGTTCTTC
few,NA,TRBJ1-2,TRBV4-1,CASSQGWGSNYGYTF,TGCGCCAGCAGCCAAGGGTGGGGATCAAACTATGGCTACACCTTC
NA,TRBD1,TRBJ1-2,TRBV20-1,CSAETGTGHTF,TGCAGTGCTGAAACCGGGACAGGGCACACCTTC
once,TRBD2,TRBJ2-3,TRBV6-1,CASSEEIAGVEDTQYF,TGTGCCAGCAGTGAAGAAATAGCGGGGGTGGAAGATACGCAGTATTTT
NA,TRBD1,TRBJ1-2,TRBV7-9,CASAGGQGFPYGYTF,TGTGCCTCCGCGGGGGGACAGGGGTTCCCCTATGGCTACACCTTC
NA,TRBD2,TRBJ2-1,TRBV10-3,CAITRTGTSGGQSNEQFF,TGTGCCATCACCAGGACCGGGACTAGCGGGGGTCAGAGCAATGAGCAGTTCTTC
NA,NA,TRBJ1-2,TRBV2,CARGPTIPYGYTF,TGTGCCAGGGGGCCTACAATCCCCTATGGCTACACCTTC
NA,NA,TRBJ2-5,TRBV29-1,CSVRRQETQYF,TGCAGCGTTCGGAGACAAGAGACCCAGTACTTC
once,NA,TRBJ2-2,TRBV7-9,CASSFVRGVTGELFF,TGTGCCAGCAGCTTTGTTCGGGGTGTCACCGGGGAGCTGTTTTTT
NA,NA,TRBJ2-5,TRBV10-1,CASSRDASERTQYF,TGCGCCAGCAGTCGGGACGCATCAGAACGGACCCAGTACTTC
NA,NA,TRBJ1-1,TRBV7-8,CASSLVPGKAFF,TGTGCCAGCAGCTTAGTCCCCGGGAAAGCTTTCTTT
few,TRBD1,TRBJ1-2,TRBV27,CASSPRQGAYYGYTF,TGTGCCAGCAGTCCACGACAGGGGGCGTACTATGGCTACACCTTC
NA,NA,TRBJ2-7,TRBV7-9,CASSPVGNEQYF,TGTGCCAGCAGCCCGGTGGGGAACGAGCAGTACTTC
NA,TRBD2,TRBJ2-3,TRBV6-4,CASSVAGDSTDTQYF,TGTGCCAGCAGTGTTGCGGGGGACAGCACAGATACGCAGTATTTT
NA,NA,TRBJ2-1,TRBV7-9,CAGINLANEQFF,TGTGCCGGGATCAACCTGGCCAATGAGCAGTTCTTC
NA,NA,TRBJ2-7,TRBV4-1,CASSQGQGHYEQYF,TGCGCCAGCAGCCAGGGTCAGGGGCACTACGAGCAGTACTTC
NA,NA,TRBJ2-7,TRBV19,CASSPRPSEQYF,TGTGCCAGCAGCCCCCGCCCGTCCGAGCAGTACTTC
NA,NA,TRBJ2-1,TRBV10-2,CASSERNRVKFF,TGCGCCAGCAGTGAAAGGAATAGGGTAAAGTTCTTC
few,NA,TRBJ2-2,TRBV19,CAVFTGELFF,TGTGCCGTCTTCACCGGGGAGCTGTTTTTT
NA,NA,TRBJ2-1,TRBV27,CASSLGGFGSNINEQFF,TGTGCCAGCAGTTTAGGAGGGTTTGGGAGTAATATCAATGAGCAGTTCTTC
NA,TRBD1,TRBJ2-1,TRBV5-6,CASSPTGVPYSEQFF,TGTGCCAGCAGCCCCACAGGGGTCCCCTACAGTGAGCAGTTCTTC
once,TRBD1,TRBJ2-1,TRBV11-2,CASSSGTGDEQFF,TGTGCCAGCAGCTCCGGGACAGGGGATGAGCAGTTCTTC
few,NA,TRBJ2-7,TRBV6-1,CASSDSPYEQYF,TGTGCCAGCAGTGATTCACCCTACGAGCAGTACTTC
NA,NA,TRBJ2-2,TRBV9,CASSPGLNTGELFF,TGTGCCAGCAGCCCTGGACTAAACACCGGGGAGCTGTTTTTT
NA,TRBD1,TRBJ1-3,TRBV2,CASSGDRTGEGNTIYF,TGTGCCAGCAGTGGGGATAGGACAGGGGAAGGAAACACCATATATTTT
NA,NA,TRBJ1-4,TRBV21-1,CASSKEAAVNEKLFF,TGTGCCAGCAGCAAAGAGGCGGCAGTTAATGAAAAACTGTTTTTT
NA,NA,TRBJ2-5,TRBV6-1,CASSTGETQYF,TGTGCCAGCAGCACAGGGGAGACCCAGTACTTC
NA,NA,TRBJ2-2,TRBV4-1,CASSLAAGVGGELFF,TGCGCCAGCAGCCTCGCCGCAGGGGTTGGCGGGGAGCTGTTTTTT
NA,NA,TRBJ1-4,TRBV30,CAWSVRGADEKLFF,TGTGCCTGGAGTGTGAGGGGCGCGGATGAAAAACTGTTTTTT
NA,TRBD2,TRBJ2-5,TRBV6-5,CASSYAGEETQYF,TGTGCCAGCAGTTACGCGGGAGAAGAGACCCAGTACTTC
NA,TRBD1,TRBJ2-1,TRBV6-1,CASSERDRLYNEQFF,TGTGCCAGCAGTGAAAGGGACAGGTTGTACAATGAGCAGTTCTTC
NA,TRBD2,TRBJ2-5,TRBV28,CASSSPTSGLGQETQYF,TGTGCCAGCAGTTCCCCTACTAGCGGGCTTGGGCAAGAGACCCAGTACTTC
few,TRBD1,TRBJ1-1,TRBV19,CASTIPDRANTEAFF,TGTGCCAGTACGATCCCGGACAGGGCGAACACTGAAGCTTTCTTT
once,NA,TRBJ1-2,TRBV5-1,CASSLGHLGYTF,TGCGCCAGCAGCTTGGGACATCTCGGCTACACCTTC
NA,NA,TRBJ2-1,TRBV6-5,CASSYGSRSYNEQFF,TGTGCCAGCAGTTATGGGAGTCGCTCCTACAATGAGCAGTTCTTC
NA,NA,TRBJ2-5,TRBV7-9,CASSAPGAETQYF,TGTGCCAGCAGCGCTCCAGGGGCCGAGACCCAGTACTTC
NA,NA,TRBJ2-1,TRBV19,CASSTPNYNEQFF,TGTGCCAGTAGTACCCCGAACTACAATGAGCAGTTCTTC
NA,NA,TRBJ1-5,TRBV21-1,CASSIEGGQQNNQPQHF,TGTGCCAGCAGCATAGAGGGGGGGCAACAGAATAATCAGCCCCAGCATTTT
NA,NA,TRBJ2-7,TRBV5-5,CASSYWHSYEQYF,TGTGCCAGCAGTTATTGGCACTCCTACGAGCAGTACTTC
NA,TRBD2,TRBJ2-7,TRBV9,CASSLTGLAGYSYEQYF,TGTGCCAGCAGCTTAACGGGACTAGCGGGGTATTCCTACGAGCAGTACTTC
NA,NA,TRBJ1-5,TRBV9,CASSNGVDSNQPQHF,TGTGCCAGCAGCAACGGGGTGGATAGCAATCAGCCCCAGCATTTT
NA,TRBD1,TRBJ2-1,TRBV5-1,CASSGGQGAVNEQFF,TGCGCCAGCAGCGGGGGACAGGGCGCGGTCAATGAGCAGTTCTTC
NA,NA,TRBJ2-1,TRBV19,CASSIGDVVRENEQFF,TGTGCCAGTAGTATCGGCGATGTCGTCAGGGAGAATGAGCAGTTCTTC
NA,NA,TRBJ1-1,TRBV14,CASSQARVAYDNTEAFF,TGTGCCAGCAGCCAAGCGCGGGTGGCGTATGATAACACTGAAGCTTTCTTT
once,NA,TRBJ1-2,TRBV6-5,CASGPGGLYGYTF,TGTGCCAGCGGTCCGGGGGGACTCTATGGCTACACCTTC
once,NA,TRBJ1-2,TRBV28,CASSPDVSMGGYTF,TGTGCCAGCAGTCCGGACGTCTCTATGGGAGGCTACACCTTC
NA,NA,TRBJ2-7,TRBV5-5,CASSHADYEQYF,TGTGCCAGCAGCCACGCCGACTACGAGCAGTACTTC
few,NA,TRBJ2-2,TRBV27,CASSFHGSGTGELFF,TGTGCCAGCAGTTTCCACGGGTCGGGAACCGGGGAGCTGTTTTTT
NA,NA,TRBJ1-1,TRBV6-5,CASSYWVGTGEAFF,TGTGCCAGCAGTTACTGGGTAGGGACGGGTGAAGCTTTCTTT
NA,NA,TRBJ1-2,TRBV4-1,CASSQDPGVGYGYTF,TGCGCCAGCAGCCAAGATCCGGGGGTAGGCTATGGCTACACCTTC